This T cell receptor (beta chain) was recorded in a study of T cells in Graves' hyperthyroidism and ophthalmopathy. Researchers amplified the TCR beta CDR3 regions from RNA transcripts. The HTBI set primed first-round TCR CDR3 RT-PCR. One entry per CDR3 protein results from TCRdb running MiXCR on the multiplex PCR reads. This sample yields roughly 500,000 distinct CDR3 sequences, of which 15% to 20% are seen a single time; approximately 30% belongs to the top ten. This clonotype was seen more than once but under ten times. Out of roughly 10 ml of fresh peripheral blood came the PBMCs. Between the trimmed V and J ends, which lost 4 bases and 7 bases, there was a span of 17 bases. The V gene's germline CDR1 is MNHEY and CDR2 SMNVEV (reference sequence). This CDR3 has 15 amino acids.

Sequenced input: blood. This TCR was recovered from a woman in her twenties or thirties with Graves' ophthalmopathy. The rearrangement links TRBV27 to TRBJ1-5; D is unresolved. The DNA of the CDR3 is TGTGCCAGCAGTTCGGGAGGGTCCTTCTCCCAGCCCCAGCATTTT. Translated, it gives CASSSGGSFSQPQHF.